This T cell receptor beta chain is drawn from a study of CD8+ T cells in alopecia areata. Study-level background: Treated patients received severity scores based on the percentage of scalp area affected. Findings of the study overall: On tofacitinib, scalp clonality and expanded CD8+ clones among top 100 fell significantly. While tofacitinib was given, many expanded lesional clones persisted in scalp and blood.

Treatment reported: oral pan-JAK inhibitor, 5-10 mg twice daily. It was from alopecia areata patients that lesional scalp punch biopsies and peripheral blood were collected. It was cDNA, reverse transcribed from extracted RNA, that served as the sequencing template. Sequencing used immunoSEQ multiplex PCR; TCRdb keeps in-frame clones, though not all of them. The sample carries fewer than 250,000 clones, more than 55% recorded once. This clone has only a few counts. The antigen remains unidentified. Germline CDR1 reads SQVTM; CDR2 reads ANQGSEA. The CDR3 spans 14 residues. V dropped 5 bases and J dropped 8 bases, with 18 bases sitting between them.

The sequencing here drew on CD4+ T cells sorted from blood, taken at week 4, from a patient treated with tofacitinib. The rearrangement uses TRBV29-1 and TRBJ1-4; D gene ambiguous. This clonotype was sampled from a human donor with alopecia areata. The CDR3 here is CSVSVGGSLEKLFF. In DNA, the CDR3 is TGCAGCGTTTCCGTGGGCGGCTCATTAGAAAAACTGTTTTTT. The full variable domain, with the rest looked up from reference TRBV29-1 and TRBJ1-4, is SAVISQKPSRDICQRGTSLTIQCQVDSQVTMMFWYRQQPGQSLTLIATANQGSEATYESGFVIDKFPISRPNLTFSTLTVSNMSPEDSSIYLCSVSVGGSLEKLFFGSGTQLSVL.